This T cell receptor beta chain is from a study of cytomegalovirus exposure and HLA in healthy donors. This clone has more than one count but fewer than ten. The study ran its PCR with 60 Vbeta and 13 Jbeta primers. Sequencing was performed with immunoSEQ multiplex PCR; in TCRdb, only in-frame clones are kept and a portion is missing. The data show about 160,000 clones, 65% to 80% seen once. V dropped 6 bases and J dropped 6 bases, with 21 bases sitting between them. The length of the CDR3 is 15 residues. The germline CDR1 and CDR2 sequences are SGHTS and YDEGEE. This chain joins TRBV5-8 and TRBJ1-1; D is undetermined. The sample was PBMCs. The sequence derives from a woman in her forties or fifties in good health and CMV-seropositive. CDR3 coding DNA: TGTGCCAGCACCAAGGCGGGGTATCCCGGCTCTGAAGCTTTCTTT. This encodes CASTKAGYPGSEAFF. Based on the CDR3 plus reference TRBV5-8 and TRBJ1-1, the full variable domain is EAGVTQSPTHLIKTRGQQATLRCSPISGHTSVYWYQQALGLGLQFLLWYDEGEERNRGNFPPRFSGRQFPNYSSELNVNALELEDSALYLCASTKAGYPGSEAFFGQGTRLTVV.